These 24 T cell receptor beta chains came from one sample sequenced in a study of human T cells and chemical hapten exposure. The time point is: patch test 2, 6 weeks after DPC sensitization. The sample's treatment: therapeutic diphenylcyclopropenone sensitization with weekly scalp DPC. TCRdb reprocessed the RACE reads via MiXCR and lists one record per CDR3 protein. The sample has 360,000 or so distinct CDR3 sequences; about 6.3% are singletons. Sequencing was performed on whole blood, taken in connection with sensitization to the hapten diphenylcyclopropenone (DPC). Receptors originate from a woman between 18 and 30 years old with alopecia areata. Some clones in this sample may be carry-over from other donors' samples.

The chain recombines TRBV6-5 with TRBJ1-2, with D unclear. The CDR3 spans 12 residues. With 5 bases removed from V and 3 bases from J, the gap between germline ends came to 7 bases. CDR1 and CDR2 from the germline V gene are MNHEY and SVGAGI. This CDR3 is CASSARDYGYTF. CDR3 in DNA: TGTGCCAGCAGTGCCCGTGACTATGGCTACACCTTC.

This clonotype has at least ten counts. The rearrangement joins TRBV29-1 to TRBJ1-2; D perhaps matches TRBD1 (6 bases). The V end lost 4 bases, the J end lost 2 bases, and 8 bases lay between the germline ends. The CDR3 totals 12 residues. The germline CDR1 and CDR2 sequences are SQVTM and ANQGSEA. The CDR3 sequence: CSVGQGNYGYTF. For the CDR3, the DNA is TGCAGCGTTGGGCAGGGGAACTATGGCTACACCTTC.

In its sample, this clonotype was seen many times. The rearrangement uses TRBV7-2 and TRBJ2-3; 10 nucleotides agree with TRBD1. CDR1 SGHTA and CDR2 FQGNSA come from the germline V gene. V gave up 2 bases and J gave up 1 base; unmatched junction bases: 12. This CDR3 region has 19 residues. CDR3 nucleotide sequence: TGTGCCAGCAGCTTACCAAGTGGGACAGGGGTCGCACGCACAGATACGCAGTATTTT. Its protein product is CASSLPSGTGVARTDTQYF.

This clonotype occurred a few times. DNA for the CDR3: TGCAGTGCTAGAAGTATTAGCGGGGTTAAGACAGATACGCAGTATTTT. As protein: CSARSISGVKTDTQYF. V is TRBV20-1 and J is TRBJ2-3; TRBD2 matches at 8 bases. Trimming at V came to 2 bases and at J to 3 bases, leaving 10 bases not matched to a gene. There are 16 residues in the CDR3. In germline, CDR1 is DFQATT, CDR2 SNEGSKA (reference sequence).

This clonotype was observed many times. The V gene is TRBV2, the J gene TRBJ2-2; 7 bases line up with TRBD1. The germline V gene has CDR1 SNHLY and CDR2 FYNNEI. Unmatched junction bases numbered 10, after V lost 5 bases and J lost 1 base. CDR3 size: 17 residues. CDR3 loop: CASSQTEGTVNTGELFF. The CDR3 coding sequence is TGTGCCAGCAGTCAAACAGAAGGGACAGTGAACACCGGGGAGCTGTTTTTT.

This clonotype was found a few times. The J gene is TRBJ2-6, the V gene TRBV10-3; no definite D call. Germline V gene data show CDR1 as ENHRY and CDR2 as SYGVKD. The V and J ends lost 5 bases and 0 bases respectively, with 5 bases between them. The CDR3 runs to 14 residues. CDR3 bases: TGTGCCATCAGTACAAACTCTGGGGCCAACGTCCTGACTTTC. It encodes CAISTNSGANVLTF.

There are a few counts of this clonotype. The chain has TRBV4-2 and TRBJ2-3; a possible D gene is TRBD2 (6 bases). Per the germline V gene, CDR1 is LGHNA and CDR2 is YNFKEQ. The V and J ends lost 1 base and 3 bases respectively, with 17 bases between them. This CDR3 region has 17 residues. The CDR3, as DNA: TGTGCCAGCAGCCAAGCGAGCTCAGCGGGTGGGACAGATACGCAGTATTTT. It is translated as CASSQASSAGGTDTQYF.

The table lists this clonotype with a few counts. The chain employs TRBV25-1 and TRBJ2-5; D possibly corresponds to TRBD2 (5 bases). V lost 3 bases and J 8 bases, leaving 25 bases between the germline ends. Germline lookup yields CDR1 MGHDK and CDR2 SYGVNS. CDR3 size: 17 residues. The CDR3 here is CASSEQAVFKEAATQYF. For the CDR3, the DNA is TGTGCCAGCAGTGAGCAGGCGGTATTTAAGGAGGCAGCCACCCAGTACTTC.

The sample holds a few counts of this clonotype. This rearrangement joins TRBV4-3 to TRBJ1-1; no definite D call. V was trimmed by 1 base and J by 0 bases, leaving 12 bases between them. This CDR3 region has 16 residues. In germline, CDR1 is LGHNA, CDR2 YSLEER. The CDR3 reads CASSQGLRSMNTEAFF. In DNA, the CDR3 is TGCGCCAGCAGCCAAGGATTACGGAGTATGAACACTGAAGCTTTCTTT.

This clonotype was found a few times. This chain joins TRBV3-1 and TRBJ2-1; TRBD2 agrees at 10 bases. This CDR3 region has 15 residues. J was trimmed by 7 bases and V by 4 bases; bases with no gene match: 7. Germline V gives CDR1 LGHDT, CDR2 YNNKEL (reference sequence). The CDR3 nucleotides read TGTGCCAGCAGCCTTCTAGCGGGGGCGTTGAATGAGCAGTTCTTC. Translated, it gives CASSLLAGALNEQFF.

The CDR3 DNA reads TGTGCCAGCAGCCTGGATGTTCCGGGGGCCACAGATACGCAGTATTTT. Protein product: CASSLDVPGATDTQYF. This sequence joins TRBV5-8 and TRBJ2-3, with D possibly called TRBD1 or TRBD2 (6 bases each). Per germline, CDR1 SGHTS and CDR2 YDEGEE. There are 16 residues in the CDR3. Trimming took 4 bases from V and 2 from J, leaving 17 bases between them. Supplemented by reference TRBV5-8 and TRBJ2-3, the full variable domain reads EAGVTQSPTHLIKTRGQQATLRCSPISGHTSVYWYQQALGLGLQFLLWYDEGEERNRGNFPPRFSGRQFPNYSSELNVNALELEDSALYLCASSLDVPGATDTQYFGPGTRLTVL.

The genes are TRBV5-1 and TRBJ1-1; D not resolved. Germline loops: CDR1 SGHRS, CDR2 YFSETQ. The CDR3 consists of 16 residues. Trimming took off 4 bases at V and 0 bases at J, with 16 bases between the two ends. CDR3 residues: CASSLPDGGMNTEAFF. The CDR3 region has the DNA TGCGCCAGCAGCCTCCCCGACGGAGGGATGAACACTGAAGCTTTCTTT.

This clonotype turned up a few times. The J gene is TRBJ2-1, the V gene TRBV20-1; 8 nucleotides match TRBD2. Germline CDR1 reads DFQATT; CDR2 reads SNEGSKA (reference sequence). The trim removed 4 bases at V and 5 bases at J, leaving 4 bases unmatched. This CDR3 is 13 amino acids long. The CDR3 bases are TGCAGTGCTATTGGGCGGGGGGACAATGAGCAGTTCTTC. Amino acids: CSAIGRGDNEQFF.

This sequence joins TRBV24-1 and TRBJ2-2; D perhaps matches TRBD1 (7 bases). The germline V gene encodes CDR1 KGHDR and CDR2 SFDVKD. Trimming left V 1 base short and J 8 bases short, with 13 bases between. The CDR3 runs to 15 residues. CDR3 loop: CATSDFWTGGGELFF. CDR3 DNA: TGTGCCACCAGTGATTTTTGGACAGGAGGGGGGGAGCTGTTTTTT.

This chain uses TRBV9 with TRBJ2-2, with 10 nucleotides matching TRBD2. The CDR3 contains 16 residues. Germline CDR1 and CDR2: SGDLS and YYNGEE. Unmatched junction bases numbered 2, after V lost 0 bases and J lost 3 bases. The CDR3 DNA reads TGTGCCAGCAGCGTAGCAGCGGGGGGGTACACCGGGGAGCTGTTTTTT. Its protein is CASSVAAGGYTGELFF.

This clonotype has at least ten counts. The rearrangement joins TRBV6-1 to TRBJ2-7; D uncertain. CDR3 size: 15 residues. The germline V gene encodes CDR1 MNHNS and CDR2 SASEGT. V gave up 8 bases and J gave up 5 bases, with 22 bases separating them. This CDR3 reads CASGSSDLSWNEQYF. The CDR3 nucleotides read TGTGCCAGCGGTTCGAGTGACTTGTCATGGAACGAGCAGTACTTC.

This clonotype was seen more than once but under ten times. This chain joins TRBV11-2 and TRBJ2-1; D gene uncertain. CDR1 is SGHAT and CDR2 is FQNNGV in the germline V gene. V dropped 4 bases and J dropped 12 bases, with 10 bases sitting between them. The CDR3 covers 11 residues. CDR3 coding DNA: TGTGCCAGCAGCTCGTTAGATGGGCAGTTCTTC. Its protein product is CASSSLDGQFF.

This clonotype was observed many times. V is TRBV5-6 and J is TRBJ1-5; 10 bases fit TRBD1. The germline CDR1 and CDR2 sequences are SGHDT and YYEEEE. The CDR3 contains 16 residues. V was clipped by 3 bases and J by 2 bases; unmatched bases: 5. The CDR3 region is CASSYLGQGGNQPQHF. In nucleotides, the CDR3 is TGTGCCAGCAGCTACCTAGGACAGGGGGGCAATCAGCCCCAGCATTTT.

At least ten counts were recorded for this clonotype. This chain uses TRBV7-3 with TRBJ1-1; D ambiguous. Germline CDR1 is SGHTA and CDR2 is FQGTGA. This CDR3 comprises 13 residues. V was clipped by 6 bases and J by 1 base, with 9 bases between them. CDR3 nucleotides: TGTGCCAGCAGTCCCGCCGAGAACACTGAAGCTTTCTTT. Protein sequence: CASSPAENTEAFF.

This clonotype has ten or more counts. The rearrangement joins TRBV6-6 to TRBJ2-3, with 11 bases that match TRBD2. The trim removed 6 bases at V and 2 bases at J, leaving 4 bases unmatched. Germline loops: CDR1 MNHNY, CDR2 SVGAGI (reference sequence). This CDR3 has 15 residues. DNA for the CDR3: TGTGCCAGCAGGGGGACTAGCGGTGTCACAGATACGCAGTATTTT. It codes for CASRGTSGVTDTQYF.

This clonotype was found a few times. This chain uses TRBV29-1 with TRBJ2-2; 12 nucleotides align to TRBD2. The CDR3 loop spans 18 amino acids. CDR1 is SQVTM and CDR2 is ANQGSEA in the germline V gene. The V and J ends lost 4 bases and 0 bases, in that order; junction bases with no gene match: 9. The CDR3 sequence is CSVALLAGGVPNTGELFF. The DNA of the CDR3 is TGCAGCGTTGCCTTACTAGCGGGGGGAGTACCGAACACCGGGGAGCTGTTTTTT.

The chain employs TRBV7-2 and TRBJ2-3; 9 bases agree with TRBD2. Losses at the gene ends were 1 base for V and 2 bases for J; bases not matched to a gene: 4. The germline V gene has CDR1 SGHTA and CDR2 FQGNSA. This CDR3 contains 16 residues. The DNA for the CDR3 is TGTGCCAGCAGCTTAGTAAGACTAGCGGACACAGATACGCAGTATTTT. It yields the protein CASSLVRLADTDTQYF.

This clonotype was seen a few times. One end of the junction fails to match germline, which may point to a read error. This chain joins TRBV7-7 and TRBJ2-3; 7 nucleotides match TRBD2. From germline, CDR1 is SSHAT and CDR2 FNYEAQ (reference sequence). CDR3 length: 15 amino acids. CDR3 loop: CASSLDGGTTDTQYF. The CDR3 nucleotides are TGTGCTAGCAGCTTAGACGGGGGGACTACAGATACGCAGTATTTT.

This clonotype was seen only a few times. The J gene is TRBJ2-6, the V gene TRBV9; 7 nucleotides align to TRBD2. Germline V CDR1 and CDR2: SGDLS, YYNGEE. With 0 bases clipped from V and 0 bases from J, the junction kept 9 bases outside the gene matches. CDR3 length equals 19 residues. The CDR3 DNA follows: TGTGCCAGCAGCGTAGCGAGTAGCGGGCTCTTCTCTGGGGCCAACGTCCTGACTTTC. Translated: CASSVASSGLFSGANVLTF.